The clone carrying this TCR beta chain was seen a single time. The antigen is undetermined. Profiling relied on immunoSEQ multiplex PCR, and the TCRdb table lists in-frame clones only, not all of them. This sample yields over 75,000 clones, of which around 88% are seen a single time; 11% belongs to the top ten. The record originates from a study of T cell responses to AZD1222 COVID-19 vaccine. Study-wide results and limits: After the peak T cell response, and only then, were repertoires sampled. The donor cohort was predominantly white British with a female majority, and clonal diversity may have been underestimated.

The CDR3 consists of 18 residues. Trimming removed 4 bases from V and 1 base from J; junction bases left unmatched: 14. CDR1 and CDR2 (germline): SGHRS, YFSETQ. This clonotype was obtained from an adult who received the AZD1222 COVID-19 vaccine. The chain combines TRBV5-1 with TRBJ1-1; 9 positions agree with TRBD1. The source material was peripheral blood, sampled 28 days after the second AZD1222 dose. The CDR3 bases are TGCGCCAGCAGCCTGCGAGTGAGACAGGGGGTCGCGAACACTGAAGCTTTCTTT. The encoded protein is CASSLRVRQGVANTEAFF.